In its sample, the clone carrying this TCR beta chain was seen many times. Time point in this sample: patch test 1, 2 weeks after DPC sensitization. The sample's treatment: therapeutic diphenylcyclopropenone sensitization with weekly scalp DPC. Sequencing started from total RNA isolated from unfractionated whole blood. Germline V gene sequence: CDR1 SGHTA, CDR2 FQGNSA. The CDR3 runs to 15 residues. With 5 bases removed from V and 8 bases from J, the gap between germline ends came to 18 bases. The data derive from a study of human T cells and chemical hapten exposure. Individual cDNA molecules in this library carried unique molecular identifiers. Original data processing: TCR counts had a median of about 94,000 per sample and spanned about 23,224 to 750,000. TCRdb independently ran MiXCR on the RACE reads; one entry per CDR3 protein. None of the V and J calls come from the authors' own analysis; TCRdb made them. This table holds some 380,000 distinct CDR3 sequences, roughly 5% found once.

The chain is built from TRBV7-2 and TRBJ1-4; a weak D match, TRBD1 (6 bases). Source: whole blood, taken in connection with sensitization to the hapten diphenylcyclopropenone (DPC). This clonotype originated in a woman between 50 and 59 years old with alopecia areata. Some clones in this sample may be carry-over from other donors' samples. The CDR3 coding sequence is TGTGCCAGCAGCCAGAGGGGGGGTCGTGTGGAAAAACTGTTTTTT. This translates into CASSQRGGRVEKLFF.